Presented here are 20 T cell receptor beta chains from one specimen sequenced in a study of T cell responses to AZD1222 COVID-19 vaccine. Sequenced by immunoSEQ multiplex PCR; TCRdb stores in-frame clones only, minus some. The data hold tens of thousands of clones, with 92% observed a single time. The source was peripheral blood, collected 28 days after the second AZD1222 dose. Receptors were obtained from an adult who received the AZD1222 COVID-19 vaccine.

In DNA form, the CDR3 reads TGTGCCAGCAGCTTTCTAAACACCGGGGAGCTGTTTTTT. Its protein product is CASSFLNTGELFF. The gene calls are TRBV6-5 and TRBJ2-2; D gene uncertain. CDR1 MNHEY and CDR2 SVGAGI come from the germline V gene. V was trimmed by 6 bases and J by 2 bases, leaving 7 bases between them. This CDR3 spans 13 amino acids.

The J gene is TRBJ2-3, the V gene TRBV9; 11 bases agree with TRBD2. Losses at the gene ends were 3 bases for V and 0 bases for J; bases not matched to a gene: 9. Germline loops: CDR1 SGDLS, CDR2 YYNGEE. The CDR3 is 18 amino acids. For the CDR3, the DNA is TGTGCCAGCAGCGGTTCCGGGACTAGCGGTCCTAGCACAGATACGCAGTATTTT. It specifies CASSGSGTSGPSTDTQYF.

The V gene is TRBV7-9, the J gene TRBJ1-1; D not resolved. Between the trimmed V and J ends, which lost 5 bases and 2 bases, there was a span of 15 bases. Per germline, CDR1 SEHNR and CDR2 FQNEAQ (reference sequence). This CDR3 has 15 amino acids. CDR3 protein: CASSRRTALNTEAFF. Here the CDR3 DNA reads TGTGCCAGCAGCCGCCGGACCGCCTTAAACACTGAAGCTTTCTTT.

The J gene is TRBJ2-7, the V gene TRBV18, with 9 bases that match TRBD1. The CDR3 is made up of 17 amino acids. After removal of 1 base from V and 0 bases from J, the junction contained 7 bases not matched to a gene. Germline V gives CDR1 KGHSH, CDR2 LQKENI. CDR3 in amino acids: CASSPLSGQGPSYEQYF. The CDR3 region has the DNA TGTGCCAGCTCACCACTTTCGGGACAGGGTCCCTCCTACGAGCAGTACTTC.

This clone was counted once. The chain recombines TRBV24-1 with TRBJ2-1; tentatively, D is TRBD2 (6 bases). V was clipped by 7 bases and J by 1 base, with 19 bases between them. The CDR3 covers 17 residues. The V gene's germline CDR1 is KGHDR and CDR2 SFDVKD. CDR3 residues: CATRKLPRLGSYNEQFF. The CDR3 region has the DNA TGTGCCACCAGGAAGTTACCTCGACTAGGATCCTACAATGAGCAGTTCTTC.

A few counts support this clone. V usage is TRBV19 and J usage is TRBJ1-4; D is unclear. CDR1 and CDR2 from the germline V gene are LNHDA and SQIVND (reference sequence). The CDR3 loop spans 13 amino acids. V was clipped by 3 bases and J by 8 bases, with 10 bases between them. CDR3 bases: TGTGCCAGTAGTATGAAACGACGGGAAAAACTGTTTTTT. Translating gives CASSMKRREKLFF.

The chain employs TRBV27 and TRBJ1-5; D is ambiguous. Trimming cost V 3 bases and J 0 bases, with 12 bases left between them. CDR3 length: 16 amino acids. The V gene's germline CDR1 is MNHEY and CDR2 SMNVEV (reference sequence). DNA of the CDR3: TGTGCCAGCAGTTTCCACCCCCCGTATAGCAATCAGCCCCAGCATTTT. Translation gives CASSFHPPYSNQPQHF.

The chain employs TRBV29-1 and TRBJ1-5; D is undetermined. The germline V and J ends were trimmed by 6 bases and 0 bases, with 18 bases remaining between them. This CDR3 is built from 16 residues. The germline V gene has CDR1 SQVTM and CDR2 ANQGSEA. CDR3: CSVIIPRTDSNQPQHF. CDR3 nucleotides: TGCAGCGTAATCATTCCACGGACGGATAGCAATCAGCCCCAGCATTTT.

In nucleotides, the CDR3 is TGTGCCAGCAGCTTGGTACGGCTAGCGGGAGCCAGGAATGAGCAGTTCTTC. Amino acid sequence: CASSLVRLAGARNEQFF. The V gene is TRBV5-4, the J gene TRBJ2-1; TRBD2 matches at 10 bases. J lost 7 bases, V lost 0 bases, and 10 bases had no gene match. Germline lookup yields CDR1 SGHNT and CDR2 YYREEE (reference sequence). This CDR3 region has 17 residues.

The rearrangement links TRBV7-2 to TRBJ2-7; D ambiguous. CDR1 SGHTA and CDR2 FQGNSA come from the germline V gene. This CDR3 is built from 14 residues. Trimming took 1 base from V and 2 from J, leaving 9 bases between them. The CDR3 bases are TGTGCCAGCAGCTTAGTAGGACGGACCTACGAGCAGTACTTC. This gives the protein CASSLVGRTYEQYF.

The CDR3 DNA follows: TGCGCCAGCAGCCCCTGGGCGGCGGTGGTTACTAACTATGGCTACACCTTC. Amino acid sequence: CASSPWAAVVTNYGYTF. The V and J genes are TRBV4-1 and TRBJ1-2; D ambiguous. CDR3 length equals 17 residues. With 4 bases removed from V and 0 bases from J, the gap between germline ends came to 18 bases. Germline-derived CDR1 and CDR2 are MGHRA and YSYEKL.

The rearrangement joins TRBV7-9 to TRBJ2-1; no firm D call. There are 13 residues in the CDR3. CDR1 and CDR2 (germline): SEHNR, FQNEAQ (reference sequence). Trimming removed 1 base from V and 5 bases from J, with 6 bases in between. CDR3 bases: TGTGCCAGCAGCTTAGAGCGACACAATGAGCAGTTCTTC. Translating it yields CASSLERHNEQFF.

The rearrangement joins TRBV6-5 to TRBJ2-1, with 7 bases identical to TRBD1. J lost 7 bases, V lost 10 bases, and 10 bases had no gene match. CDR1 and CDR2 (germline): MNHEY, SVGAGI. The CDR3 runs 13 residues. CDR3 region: CATPRPGQNEQFF. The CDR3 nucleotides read TGTGCCACTCCGCGCCCGGGACAGAATGAGCAGTTCTTC.

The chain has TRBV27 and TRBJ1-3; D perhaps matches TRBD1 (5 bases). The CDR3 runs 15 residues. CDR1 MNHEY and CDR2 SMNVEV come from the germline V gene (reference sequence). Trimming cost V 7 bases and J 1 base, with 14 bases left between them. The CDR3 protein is CASKPIGGSGNTIYF. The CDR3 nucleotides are TGTGCCAGCAAACCAATCGGGGGATCTGGAAACACCATATATTTT.

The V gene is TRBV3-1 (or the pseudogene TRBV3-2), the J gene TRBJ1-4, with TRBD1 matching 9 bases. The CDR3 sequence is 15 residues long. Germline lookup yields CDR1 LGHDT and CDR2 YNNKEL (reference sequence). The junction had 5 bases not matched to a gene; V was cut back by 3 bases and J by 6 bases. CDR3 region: CASSHRDRGDEKLFF. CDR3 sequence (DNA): TGTGCCAGCAGCCATAGAGACAGGGGGGATGAAAAACTGTTTTTT.

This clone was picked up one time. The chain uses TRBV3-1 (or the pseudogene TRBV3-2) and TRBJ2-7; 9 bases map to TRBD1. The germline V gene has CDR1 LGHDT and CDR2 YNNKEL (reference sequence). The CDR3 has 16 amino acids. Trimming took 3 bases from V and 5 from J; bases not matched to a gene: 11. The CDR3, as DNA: TGTGCCAGCAGCCAGGCAGAGGGGGACAGGGCAAACGAGCAGTACTTC. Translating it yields CASSQAEGDRANEQYF.

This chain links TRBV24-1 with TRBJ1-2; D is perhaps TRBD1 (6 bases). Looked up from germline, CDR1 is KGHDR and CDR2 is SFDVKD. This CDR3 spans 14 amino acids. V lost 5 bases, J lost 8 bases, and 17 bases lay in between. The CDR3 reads CATSVPGGAGGYTF. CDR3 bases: TGTGCCACCAGTGTCCCCGGGGGGGCAGGAGGCTACACCTTC.

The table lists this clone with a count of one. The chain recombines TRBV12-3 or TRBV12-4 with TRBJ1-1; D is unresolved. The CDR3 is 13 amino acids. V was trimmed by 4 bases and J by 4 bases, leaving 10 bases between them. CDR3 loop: CASSSASSTEAFF. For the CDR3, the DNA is TGTGCCAGCAGTTCCGCCTCGAGCACTGAAGCTTTCTTT.

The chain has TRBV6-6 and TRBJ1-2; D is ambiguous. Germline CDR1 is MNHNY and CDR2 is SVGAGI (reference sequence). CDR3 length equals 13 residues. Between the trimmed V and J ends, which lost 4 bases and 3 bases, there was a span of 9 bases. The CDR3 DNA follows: TGTGCCAGCAGTTTTTCAAAAGACTATGGCTACACCTTC. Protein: CASSFSKDYGYTF.

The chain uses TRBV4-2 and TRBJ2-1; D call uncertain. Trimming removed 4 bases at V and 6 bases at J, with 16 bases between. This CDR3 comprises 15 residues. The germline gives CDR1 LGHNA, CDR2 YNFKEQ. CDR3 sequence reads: CASSPVRRAANEQFF. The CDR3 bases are TGTGCCAGCAGCCCAGTCCGTCGGGCTGCCAATGAGCAGTTCTTC.